One T cell receptor beta chain is described in this entry. A sample-barcoded 5' primer and a J-beta primer mix were used in a second PCR of roughly 6 to 11 cycles. TCRdb fed the 5' RACE reads into MiXCR, producing one record per CDR3 protein. The table has some 760,000 distinct CDR3 sequences, 25% seen once. The CDR3 covers 15 residues. Germline values: CDR1 SEHNR, CDR2 FQNEAQ (reference sequence). V shed 1 base and J shed 1 base, with 7 bases lying between them. The sample is drawn from a study of blood T cells in healthy people across ages. The same data also went into a second study, on T cells of mothers and their children. That paper adds: With unrelated pairs as the comparison, related mother-child pairs had a slightly higher overlap that was not significant.

The rearrangement joins TRBV7-9 to TRBJ2-2; D gene uncertain. This receptor was identified in a boy under 18 in good health. Material: blood. The CDR3 region has the DNA TGTGCCAGCAGCTTAGGGGTACAGAACACCGGGGAGCTGTTTTTT. This sequence encodes CASSLGVQNTGELFF.